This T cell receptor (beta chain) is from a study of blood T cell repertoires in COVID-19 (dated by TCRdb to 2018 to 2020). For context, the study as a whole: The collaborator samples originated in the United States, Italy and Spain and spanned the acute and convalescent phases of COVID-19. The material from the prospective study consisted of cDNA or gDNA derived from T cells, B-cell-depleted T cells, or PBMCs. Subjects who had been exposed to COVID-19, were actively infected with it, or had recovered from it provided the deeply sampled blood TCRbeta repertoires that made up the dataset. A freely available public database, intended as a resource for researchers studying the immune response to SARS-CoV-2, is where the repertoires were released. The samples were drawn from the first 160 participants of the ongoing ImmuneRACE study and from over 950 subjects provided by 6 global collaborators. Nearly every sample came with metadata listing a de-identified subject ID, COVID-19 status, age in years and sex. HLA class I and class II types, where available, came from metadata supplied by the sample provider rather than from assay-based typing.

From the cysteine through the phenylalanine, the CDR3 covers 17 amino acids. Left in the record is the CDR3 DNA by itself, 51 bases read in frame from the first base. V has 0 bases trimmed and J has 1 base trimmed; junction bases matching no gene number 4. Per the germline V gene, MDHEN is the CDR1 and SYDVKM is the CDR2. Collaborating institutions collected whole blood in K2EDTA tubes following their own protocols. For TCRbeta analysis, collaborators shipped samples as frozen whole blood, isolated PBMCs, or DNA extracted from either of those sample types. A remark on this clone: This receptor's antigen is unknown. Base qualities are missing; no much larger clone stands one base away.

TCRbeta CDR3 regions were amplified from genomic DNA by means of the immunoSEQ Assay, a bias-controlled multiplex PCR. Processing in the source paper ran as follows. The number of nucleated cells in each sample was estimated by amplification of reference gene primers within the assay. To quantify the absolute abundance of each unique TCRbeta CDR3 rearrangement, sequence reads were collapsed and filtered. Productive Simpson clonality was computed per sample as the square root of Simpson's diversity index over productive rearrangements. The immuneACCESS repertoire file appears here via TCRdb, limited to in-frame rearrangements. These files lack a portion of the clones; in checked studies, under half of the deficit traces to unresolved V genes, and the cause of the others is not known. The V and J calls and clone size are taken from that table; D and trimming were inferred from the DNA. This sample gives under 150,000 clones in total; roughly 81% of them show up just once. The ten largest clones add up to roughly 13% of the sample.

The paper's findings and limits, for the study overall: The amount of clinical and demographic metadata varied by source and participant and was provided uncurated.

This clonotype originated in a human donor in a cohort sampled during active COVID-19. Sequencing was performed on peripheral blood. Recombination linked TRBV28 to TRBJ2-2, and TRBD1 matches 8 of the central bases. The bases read TGTGCCAGCAGTTTATGGGCCGGGACAGGGAACACCGGGGAGCTGTTTTTT. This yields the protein CASSLWAGTGNTGELFF.